This entry describes one T cell receptor beta chain. Authors' analysis steps: Reference gene primer amplification yielded estimated nucleated cell counts. TCRdb keeps only in-frame clones here, not all; method: immunoSEQ multiplex PCR. From that table come the V and J calls and clone size; the DNA was used to work out D and trimming. The sample yields 200,000 to 250,000 clones, approximately 86% seen once. Per germline, CDR1 LNHDA and CDR2 SQIVND (reference sequence). Trimming pared 3 bases from V and 4 bases from J, leaving 7 bases between. CDR3 size: 13 residues. The data are from a study of blood T cell repertoires in COVID-19. Study overall: COVID-19 samples collected from the United States, Italy and Spain covered acute and convalescent phases.

J is TRBJ1-5 and V is TRBV19; the D is unclear. The receptor comes from a woman aged 60-75 years who had recovered from COVID-19. Sequenced material: peripheral blood. The CDR3 DNA sequence: TGTGCCAGTAGTATCGCCGGGAATCAGCCCCAGCATTTT. It encodes CASSIAGNQPQHF.